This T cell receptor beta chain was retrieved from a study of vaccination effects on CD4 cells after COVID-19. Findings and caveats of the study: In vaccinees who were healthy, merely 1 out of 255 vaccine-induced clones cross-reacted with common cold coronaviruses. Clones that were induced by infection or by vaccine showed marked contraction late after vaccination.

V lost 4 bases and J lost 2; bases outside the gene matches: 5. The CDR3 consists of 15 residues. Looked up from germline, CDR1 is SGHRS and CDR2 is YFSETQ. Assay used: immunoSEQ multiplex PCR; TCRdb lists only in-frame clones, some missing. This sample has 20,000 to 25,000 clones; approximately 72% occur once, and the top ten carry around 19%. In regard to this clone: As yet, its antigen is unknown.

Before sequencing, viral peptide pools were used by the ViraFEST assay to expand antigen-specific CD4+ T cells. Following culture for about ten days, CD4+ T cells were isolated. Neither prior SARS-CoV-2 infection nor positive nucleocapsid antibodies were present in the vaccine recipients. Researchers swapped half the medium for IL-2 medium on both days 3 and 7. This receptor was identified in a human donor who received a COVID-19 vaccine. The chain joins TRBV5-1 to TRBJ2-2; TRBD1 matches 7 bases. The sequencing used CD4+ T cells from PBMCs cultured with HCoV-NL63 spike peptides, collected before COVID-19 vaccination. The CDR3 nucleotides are TGCGCCAGCAGCGCCGGACAGGCCAACACCGGGGAGCTGTTTTTT. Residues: CASSAGQANTGELFF.